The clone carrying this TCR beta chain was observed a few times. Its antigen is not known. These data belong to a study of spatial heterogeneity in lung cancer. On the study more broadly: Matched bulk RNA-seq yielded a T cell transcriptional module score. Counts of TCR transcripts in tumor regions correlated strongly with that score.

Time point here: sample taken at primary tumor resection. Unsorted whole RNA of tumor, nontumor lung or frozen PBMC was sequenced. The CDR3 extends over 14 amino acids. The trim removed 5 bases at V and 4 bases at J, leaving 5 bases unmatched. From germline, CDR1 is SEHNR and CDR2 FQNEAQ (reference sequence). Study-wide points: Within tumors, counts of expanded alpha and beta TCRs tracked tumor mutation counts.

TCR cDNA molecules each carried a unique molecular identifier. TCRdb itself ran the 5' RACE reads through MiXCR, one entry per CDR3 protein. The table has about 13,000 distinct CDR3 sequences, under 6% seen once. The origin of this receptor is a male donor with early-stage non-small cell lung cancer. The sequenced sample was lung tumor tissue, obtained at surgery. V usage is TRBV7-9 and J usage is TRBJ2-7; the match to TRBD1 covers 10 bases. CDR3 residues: CASSGTGDLYEQYF. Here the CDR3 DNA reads TGTGCCAGCAGCGGGACAGGGGACCTGTACGAGCAGTACTTC.